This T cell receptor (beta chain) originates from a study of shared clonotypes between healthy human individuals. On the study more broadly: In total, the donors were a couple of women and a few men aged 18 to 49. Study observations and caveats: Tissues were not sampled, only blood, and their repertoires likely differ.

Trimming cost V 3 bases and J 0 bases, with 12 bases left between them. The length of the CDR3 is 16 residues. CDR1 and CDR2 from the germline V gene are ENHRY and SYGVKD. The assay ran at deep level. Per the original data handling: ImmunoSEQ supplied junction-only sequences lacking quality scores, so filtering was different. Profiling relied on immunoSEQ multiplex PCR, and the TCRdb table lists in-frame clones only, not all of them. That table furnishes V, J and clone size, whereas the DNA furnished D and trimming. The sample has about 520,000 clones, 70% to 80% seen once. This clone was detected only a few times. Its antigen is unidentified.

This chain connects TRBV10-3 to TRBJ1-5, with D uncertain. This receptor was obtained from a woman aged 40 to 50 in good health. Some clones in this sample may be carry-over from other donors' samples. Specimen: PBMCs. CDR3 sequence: CAISENPGLSNQPQHF. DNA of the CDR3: TGTGCCATCAGTGAAAACCCTGGGCTTAGCAATCAGCCCCAGCATTTT.